These 19 T cell receptor beta chains originate from one sample sequenced in a study of blood T cells in healthy people across ages. Alongside a J-beta primer mix, a sample-barcoded 5' primer served in a second PCR lasting roughly 6 to 12 cycles. TCRdb passed the 5' RACE reads through MiXCR, listing each CDR3 protein once. Of roughly 2 million distinct CDR3 sequences listed, 40% to 55% are singletons. The source material was blood. These receptors were taken from a woman between 40 and 50 years old in good health.

This clonotype was seen a few times. The rearrangement joins TRBV21-1 to TRBJ2-1; the DNA was not used to check the table's D call, TRBD1. TRBV21-1 constitutes a pseudogene. The CDR3 is made up of 19 amino acids. For the CDR3, the DNA is TGTGCCAGCAGCAAAGGGTCGGGACAGGGGAAATTCTCCTACAATGAGCAGTTCTTC. Amino acid sequence: CASSKGSGQGKFSYNEQFF.

Here the CDR3 DNA reads TGTGCCAGCAGCTTAGTGCTGGGTATTACCTATGGCTACACCTTC. Protein product: CASSLVLGITYGYTF. The J gene is TRBJ1-2, the V gene TRBV7-8; D remains ambiguous. The V gene lost 1 base and the J gene lost 4 bases, with 13 bases spanning the gap. This CDR3 contains 15 residues. The germline CDR1 and CDR2 sequences are SGHVS and FQNEAQ. Based on the CDR3 plus reference TRBV7-8 and TRBJ1-2, the full variable domain is GAGVSQSPRYKVAKRGQDVALRCDPISGHVSLFWYQQALGQGPEFLTYFQNEAQLDKSGLPSDRFFAERPEGSVSTLKIQRTQQEDSAVYLCASSLVLGITYGYTFGSGTRLTVV.

This clonotype was picked up a small number of times. The chain joins TRBV20-1 to TRBJ2-1; 13 bases match TRBD2. Per the germline V gene, CDR1 is DFQATT and CDR2 is SNEGSKA (reference sequence). V trimming: 3 bases; J trimming: 9 bases; junction bases outside the gene matches: 5. The CDR3 contains 14 residues. The CDR3: CSARRLAGGVEQFF. DNA of the CDR3: TGCAGTGCTAGGAGACTAGCGGGGGGCGTTGAGCAGTTCTTC.

V gene TRBV28 combines with J gene TRBJ2-3; 13 nucleotides agree with TRBD2. The length of the CDR3 is 19 residues. Germline V gives CDR1 MDHEN, CDR2 SYDVKM. The J segment lost 0 bases and the V segment lost 8 bases, leaving 14 bases of the junction unmatched. CDR3 DNA sequence: TGTGCCAGCGAGGTTGTAGGGACTAGCGGGGAGAATAGCACAGATACGCAGTATTTT. This encodes CASEVVGTSGENSTDTQYF.

As regards this clonotype: One end of the junction varies from germline; a read error may be responsible. The rearrangement links TRBV7-2 to TRBJ1-6, with TRBD1 as a possible D gene (5 bases). The CDR3 has 15 residues. Looked up from germline, CDR1 is SGHTA and CDR2 is FQGNSA. CDR3 sequence: CAGSLALGEQSPLHF. DNA of the CDR3: TGTGCCGGCAGCTTAGCGTTAGGGGAACAGTCGCCCCTCCACTTT.

The chain uses TRBV6-2 or TRBV6-3 and TRBJ2-3; the D gene could be TRBD1 or TRBD2 (6 bases each). Trimming shortened V by 6 bases and J by 4 bases, and 17 bases separated the two germline ends. Germline V lookup: CDR1 MNHEY, CDR2 SVGEGT. The CDR3 has 15 amino acids. The CDR3 spells CASSHQGRMADTQYF. CDR3 nucleotides: TGTGCCAGCAGCCATCAGGGGAGGATGGCAGATACGCAGTATTTT.

This chain joins TRBV7-6 and TRBJ2-3, with D uncertain. The V gene's germline CDR1 is SGHVS and CDR2 FNYEAQ. The V end was cut by 1 base, the J end by 2 bases, with 22 bases between. CDR3 length: 19 amino acids. CDR3 in amino acids: CASSLDLPTTLTHTDTQYF. In DNA, the CDR3 is TGTGCCAGCAGCTTAGACCTACCAACGACTCTTACTCACACAGATACGCAGTATTTT.

The chain uses TRBV28 and TRBJ2-3; D is uncertain. In germline, CDR1 is MDHEN, CDR2 SYDVKM. The CDR3 is 14 residues long. Trimming removed 5 bases at V and 2 bases at J, with 11 bases between. CDR3 sequence: CASSPGMFTDTQYF. The CDR3 DNA sequence: TGTGCCAGCAGTCCCGGAATGTTCACAGATACGCAGTATTTT.

The rearrangement uses TRBV7-2 and TRBJ2-5, with no clear D. Germline assignment: CDR1 SGHTA and CDR2 FQGNSA. CDR3 length equals 14 residues. V shed 5 bases and J shed 4 bases, with 14 bases lying between them. This CDR3 is CASSPDERRETQYF. CDR3 DNA: TGTGCCAGCAGCCCCGACGAGCGTAGAGAGACCCAGTACTTC.

The chain employs TRBV4-1 and TRBJ2-5, with TRBD2 as a possible D gene (5 bases). The J call may not be correct, given that the DNA end is closer to TRBJ2-7. The CDR3 consists of 15 residues. Germline V lookup: CDR1 MGHRA, CDR2 YSYEKL. This CDR3 reads CASSQDRGRIYEQYF. For the CDR3, the DNA is TGCGCCAGCAGCCAAGATCGCGGGCGGATCTACGAGCAGTACTTC.

In DNA form, the CDR3 reads TGTGCCAGCAGCTTAGCAGGGGCCCTCAAAAACATTCAGTACTTC. Translation gives CASSLAGALKNIQYF. The V gene is TRBV7-2, the J gene TRBJ2-4, with TRBD1 as a possible D gene (5 bases). V dropped 0 bases and J dropped 3 bases, with 9 bases sitting between them. Germline lookup yields CDR1 SGHTA and CDR2 FQGNSA. The CDR3 has 15 amino acids.

This chain links TRBV6-6 with TRBJ1-5; 7 bases fit TRBD1. Germline CDR1 MNHNY, CDR2 SVGAGI (reference sequence). CDR3 length equals 15 residues. The junction had 6 bases not matched to a gene; V was cut back by 6 bases and J by 1 base. This CDR3 is CASSPGTASNQPQHF. Written as DNA, the CDR3 is TGTGCCAGCAGCCCCGGGACAGCCAGCAATCAGCCCCAGCATTTT.

This clonotype has more than one count but fewer than ten. The V and J genes are TRBV9 and TRBJ1-2; no clear D gene. Trimming removed 1 base from V and 5 bases from J, with 21 bases in between. Germline CDR1 and CDR2: SGDLS and YYNGEE. The CDR3 extends over 17 amino acids. The CDR3 spells CASSVTGNKAPLYGYTF. In DNA, the CDR3 is TGTGCCAGCAGCGTAACGGGGAATAAAGCTCCACTGTATGGCTACACCTTC.

This chain connects TRBV6-2 or TRBV6-3 to TRBJ2-7; TRBD1 agrees at 7 bases. The V and J ends lost 0 bases and 6 bases, in that order; junction bases with no gene match: 8. The length of the CDR3 is 15 residues. CDR1 is MNHEY and CDR2 is SVGEGT in the germline V gene. The CDR3 spells CASSYSGTAASEQYF. CDR3 DNA: TGTGCCAGCAGTTACTCGGGGACAGCCGCCTCCGAGCAGTACTTC.

This chain uses TRBV6-2 or TRBV6-3 with TRBJ2-5; D might be TRBD2 (6 bases). This CDR3 has 16 residues. The V gene lost 8 bases and the J gene lost 3 bases, with 22 bases spanning the gap. In germline, CDR1 is MNHEY, CDR2 SVGEGT. CDR3 in DNA: TGTGCCAGCCAAGACTGGAGTACTAGCTGGGAAGAGACCCAGTACTTC. Its protein product is CASQDWSTSWEETQYF.

The chain joins TRBV6-5 to TRBJ1-5; D gene unclear. The length of the CDR3 is 12 residues. Trimming left V 8 bases short and J 5 bases short, with 10 bases between. Germline V CDR1 and CDR2: MNHEY, SVGAGI. CDR3 coding DNA: TGTGCCAGCGGGTTTGGTCATCAGCCCCAGCATTTT. Its translation is CASGFGHQPQHF.

The chain combines TRBV6-6 with TRBJ1-2; D possibly corresponds to TRBD1 (5 bases). CDR1 is MNHNY and CDR2 is SVGAGI in the germline V gene (reference sequence). The V gene lost 3 bases and the J gene lost 2 bases, with 10 bases spanning the gap. This CDR3 is 14 amino acids long. The CDR3 here is CASSYGTKNYGYTF. Here the CDR3 DNA reads TGTGCCAGCAGTTATGGGACGAAGAACTATGGCTACACCTTC.

The chain carries TRBV27 and TRBJ2-4; 10 bases match TRBD1. V lost 7 bases and J lost 5; bases outside the gene matches: 8. Germline V gene lookup returns CDR1 MNHEY and CDR2 SMNVEV (reference sequence). This CDR3 is built from 15 residues. The CDR3 DNA follows: TGTGCCAGCAAGACAGGGGGCCGCCCTGAAAACATTCAGTACTTC. Its translation: CASKTGGRPENIQYF.

This chain connects TRBV20-1 to TRBJ2-1; D is unclear. There are 11 residues in the CDR3. The V gene's germline CDR1 is DFQATT and CDR2 SNEGSKA (reference sequence). Deletions cut 6 bases from V and 4 bases from J, with 7 bases between. CDR3 residues: CSATRYNEQFF. The CDR3 DNA reads as TGCAGTGCCACCAGGTACAATGAGCAGTTCTTC.